These T cell receptor beta chains were read from a single sample in a study of blood T cell repertoires in COVID-19. Produced via immunoSEQ multiplex PCR; TCRdb's table is partial and in-frame only. Of 350,000 to 450,000 clones in the sample, around 87% were seen once. The sequenced sample was PBMCs or T cells enriched from blood (not recorded which). The receptors shown here come from a man between 35 and 55 years old in a cohort exposed to, infected with or recovered from COVID-19 (not recorded which). Each CDR3 is given without its conserved first and last residue.

j_gene,v_gene,len,CDR3aa
TRBJ2-7,TRBV2,16,ASRLGTSGRGYNYEQY
TRBJ2-7,TRBV18,11,ASSPRRGYEQY
TRBJ2-3,TRBV19,16,ASSTNPTSGRSADTQY
TRBJ1-1,TRBV5-4,13,ASSLVGTGDTEAF
TRBJ2-1,TRBV14,12,ASSRTSVYNEQF
TRBJ1-6,TRBV7-9,12,ASVGIRDNSPLH
TRBJ1-2,TRBV19,11,ASTFQGRSGYT
TRBJ2-7,TRBV19,14,ASSARTRGYGHEQY
TRBJ2-1,TRBV20-1,11,SASERDYNEQF
TRBJ2-1,TRBV12-1,9,ASSFTNEQF
TRBJ1-1,TRBV11-2,11,ASSKTGDTEAF